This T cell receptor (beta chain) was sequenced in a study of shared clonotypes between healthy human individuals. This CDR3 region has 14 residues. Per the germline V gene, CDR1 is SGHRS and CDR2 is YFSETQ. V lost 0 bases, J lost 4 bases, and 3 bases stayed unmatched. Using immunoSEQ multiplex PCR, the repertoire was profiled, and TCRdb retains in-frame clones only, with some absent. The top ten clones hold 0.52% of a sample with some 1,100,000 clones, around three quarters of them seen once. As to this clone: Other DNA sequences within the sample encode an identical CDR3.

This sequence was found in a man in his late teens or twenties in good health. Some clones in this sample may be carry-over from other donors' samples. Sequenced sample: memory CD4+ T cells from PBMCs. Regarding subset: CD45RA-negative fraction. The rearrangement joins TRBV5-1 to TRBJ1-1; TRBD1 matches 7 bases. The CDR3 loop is CASSLGTGSTEAFF. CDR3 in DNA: TGCGCCAGCAGCTTGGGGACAGGCTCCACTGAAGCTTTCTTT.